The source of this TCR beta chain is a study of T cell changes during pregnancy in multiple sclerosis. Produced via immunoSEQ multiplex PCR; TCRdb's table is partial and in-frame only. Counted here are 75,000 to 95,000 clones, roughly 90% occurring once; the ten biggest clones make up less than 2%. This clone appeared a few times. CDR1 is LGHNT, CDR2 FRNRAP, per germline. The ends were cut back, 1 base at V and 7 bases at J, with 13 bases in the middle. This CDR3 is 14 amino acids long. This sample comprised peripheral blood, obtained in the first trimester of pregnancy. This clonotype originated in a female donor with multiple sclerosis, enrolled in a pregnancy study. The chain carries TRBV12-5 and TRBJ1-2; the D is unclear. The CDR3 DNA reads TGTGCTAGTGGTTTGGGAGGGAGCCACTTTGGCTACACCTTC. It yields the protein CASGLGGSHFGYTF.